A selection of T cell receptor beta chains follows, all from one sample in a study of blood T cell repertoires in COVID-19. Here immunoSEQ multiplex PCR was the method, and the copy in TCRdb shows in-frame clones only, minus some. The profile covers about 180,000 clones, with roughly 88% appearing a single time and about 9.4% taken by the ten largest. The sample comprised PBMCs or T cells enriched from blood (not recorded which). These receptors all stem from a woman younger than 35 who had recovered from COVID-19. Each CDR3 is given without its conserved first and last residue.

>TRBV2|TRBJ1-6
AFARTGNSPLH
>TRBV7-7|TRBJ2-7
ASSLATGQDQY
>TRBV25-1|TRBJ2-1
ASSGQVYNEQF
>TRBV5-4|TRBJ1-2
ASRDRGGYGYT
>TRBV5-8|TRBJ2-2
ASSLVTEQRTGELF
>TRBV28|TRBJ2-7
ASSFILSLPEGQWYEQY
>TRBV2|TRBJ2-3
ASSDGAGVGTDTQY
>TRBV5-1|TRBJ2-1
ASSTGPGLAGLGNEQF
>TRBV4-1|TRBJ2-1
ASSQDNHSLGGYNEQF
>TRBV10-2|TRBJ1-2
ASSTGQGFTWSGYT
>TRBV3-1/TRBV3-2|TRBJ2-7
ASSLLNEQY
>TRBV4-1|TRBJ1-3
ASSQKTGGESSGNTIY
>TRBV28|TRBJ1-2
ASSFSPRVRWDREDYGYT
>TRBV29-1|TRBJ1-5
SVGGTDSNQPQH
>TRBV24-1|TRBJ2-2
ATSDFRDTGELF
>TRBV4-3|TRBJ1-1
ASSRNRGSANTEAF
>TRBV4-2|TRBJ2-3
ASSQQQGASTDTQY
>TRBV30|TRBJ1-6
AWMAGPWDNSPLH
>TRBV4-2|TRBJ1-2
ASSQDNRQGGGYT
>TRBV7-8|TRBJ1-6
ASSLVAGLDSPLH
>TRBV6-5|TRBJ1-4
ASSTTRGSRKLF
>TRBV27|TRBJ2-1
ASSLTGVLNEQF